This TCR beta chain was identified in a study of T cell responses to AZD1222 COVID-19 vaccine. Notes on the study in general: Among spike-specific TCRs, nearly half reportedly target unmutated variant regions.

Regarding this clone: Its antigen is undetermined.

Profiled with immunoSEQ multiplex PCR; TCRdb holds only in-frame clones, not every one. This table holds under 150,000 clones, 92% found once. Germline V gene sequence: CDR1 MNHEY, CDR2 SVGAGI. V lost 8 bases to trimming and J lost 4 bases, with 20 bases between them. CDR3 length: 15 amino acids. Pooling was applied to second doses at about 4 or about 12 weeks. The genes are TRBV6-5 and TRBJ1-2; D gene unclear. The clonotype originates from an adult who received the AZD1222 COVID-19 vaccine. This material consisted of peripheral blood, taken 28 days after the second AZD1222 dose. The DNA of the CDR3 is TGTGCCAGCCGGACCGGTGGGGTGGTGGGCTATGGCTACACCTTC. This encodes CASRTGGVVGYGYTF.